Sequencing of this TCR beta chain was carried out in a study of post-analysis software for immune sequencing data. The overall study: As for disease course, relapsing-remitting, secondary progressive and progressive-relapsing multiple sclerosis were all included.

Points from the study as a whole: Comparison of patients with controls showed four or five TRBV segments more frequent in patients, TRBV5-6, TRBV5-1 and TRBV20-1 among them. Multiple sclerosis patients had significantly lower normalized Chao1 diversity than controls.

A word on this clonotype: What it recognizes is unknown. A much larger clonotype is one base distant, so this may be a read error.

cDNA libraries of TCR beta carried unique molecular identifiers. Out of 1 to 10 million T cells, a few hundred thousand cDNA molecules were generated. TCRdb fed the PCR reads into MiXCR, producing one record per CDR3 protein. The sample records about 200,000 distinct CDR3 sequences, roughly 30% being singletons. Germline V gives CDR1 GTSNPN, CDR2 SVGIG (reference sequence). The CDR3 runs to 13 residues. The sequenced sample was blood. The J gene is TRBJ2-7, the V gene TRBV30, with 7 bases fitting TRBD1. The sequence came from a girl under 18 with multiple sclerosis. CDR3 region: CGWRTGYSYEQYF. CDR3 sequence (DNA): TGTGGCTGGAGGACAGGCTACTCCTACGAGCAGTACTTC. Full variable domain (remainder filled in from reference TRBV30 and TRBJ2-7): SQTIHQWPATLVQPVGSPLSLECTVEGTSNPNLYWYRQAAGRGLQLLFYSVGIGQISSEVPQNLSASRPQDRQFILSSKKLLLSDSGFYLCGWRTGYSYEQYFGPGTRLTVT.